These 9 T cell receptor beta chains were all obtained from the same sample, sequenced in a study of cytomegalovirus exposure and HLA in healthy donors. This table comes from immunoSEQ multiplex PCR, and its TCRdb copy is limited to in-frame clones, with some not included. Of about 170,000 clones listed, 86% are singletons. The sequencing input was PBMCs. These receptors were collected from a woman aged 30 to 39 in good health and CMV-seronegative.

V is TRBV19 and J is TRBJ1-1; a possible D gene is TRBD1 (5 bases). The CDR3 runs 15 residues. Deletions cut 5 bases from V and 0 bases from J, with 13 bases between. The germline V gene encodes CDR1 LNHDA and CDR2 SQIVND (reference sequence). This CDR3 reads CASSRGTAMNTEAFF. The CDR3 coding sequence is TGTGCCAGTAGTCGAGGGACGGCGATGAACACTGAAGCTTTCTTT.

The CDR3 is CATGTAGEQYF. CDR3 in DNA: TGTGCCACCGGGACAGCGGGTGAGCAGTACTTC. The rearrangement links TRBV6-5 to TRBJ2-7; possibly TRBD1 for D (7 bases). The CDR3 contains 11 residues. V was pared by 10 bases and J by 7 bases, with 14 bases between. Germline V gene data show CDR1 as MNHEY and CDR2 as SVGAGI.

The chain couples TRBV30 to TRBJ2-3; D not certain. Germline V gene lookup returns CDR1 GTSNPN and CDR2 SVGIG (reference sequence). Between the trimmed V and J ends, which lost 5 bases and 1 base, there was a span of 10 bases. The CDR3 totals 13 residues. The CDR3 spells CAWALGGTDTQYF. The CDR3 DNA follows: TGTGCCTGGGCTCTGGGTGGCACAGATACGCAGTATTTT.

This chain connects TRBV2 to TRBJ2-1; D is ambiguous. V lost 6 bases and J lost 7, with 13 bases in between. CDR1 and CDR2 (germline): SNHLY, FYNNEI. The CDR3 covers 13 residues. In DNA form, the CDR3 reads TGTGCCAGCAGGGACCACCAGAGAAATGAGCAGTTCTTC. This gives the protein CASRDHQRNEQFF.

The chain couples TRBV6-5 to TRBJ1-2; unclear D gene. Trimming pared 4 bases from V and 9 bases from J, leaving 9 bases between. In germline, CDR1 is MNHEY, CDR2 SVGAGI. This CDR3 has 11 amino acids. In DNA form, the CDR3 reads TGTGCCAGCAGTTCGGGGTATAGCTACACCTTC. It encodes CASSSGYSYTF.

The CDR3: CASRENFRDAEAFF. The CDR3 bases are TGTGCCAGCAGGGAAAACTTCCGGGACGCCGAAGCTTTCTTT. This chain connects TRBV27 to TRBJ1-1; weak D call: TRBD1 (5 bases). Germline V lookup: CDR1 MNHEY, CDR2 SMNVEV (reference sequence). This CDR3 is built from 14 residues. Trimming took off 6 bases at V and 8 bases at J, with 19 bases between the two ends.

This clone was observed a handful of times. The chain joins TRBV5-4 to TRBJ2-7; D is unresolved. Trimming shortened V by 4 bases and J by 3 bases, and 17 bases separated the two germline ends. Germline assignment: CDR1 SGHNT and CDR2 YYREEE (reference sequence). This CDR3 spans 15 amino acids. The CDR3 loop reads CASSQTGNPGYEQYF. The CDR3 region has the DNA TGTGCCAGCAGCCAGACTGGGAACCCTGGCTACGAGCAGTACTTC.

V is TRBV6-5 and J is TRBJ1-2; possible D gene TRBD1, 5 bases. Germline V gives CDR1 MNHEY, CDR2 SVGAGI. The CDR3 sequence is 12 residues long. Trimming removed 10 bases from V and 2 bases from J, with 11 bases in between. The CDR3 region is CATMWGNYGYTF. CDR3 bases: TGTGCCACAATGTGGGGGAACTATGGCTACACCTTC.

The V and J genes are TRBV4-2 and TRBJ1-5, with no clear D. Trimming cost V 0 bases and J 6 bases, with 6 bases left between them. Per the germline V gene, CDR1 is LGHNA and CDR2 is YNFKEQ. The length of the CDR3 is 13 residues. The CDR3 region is CASSQDMSQPQHF. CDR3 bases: TGTGCCAGCAGCCAAGATATGAGTCAGCCCCAGCATTTT.